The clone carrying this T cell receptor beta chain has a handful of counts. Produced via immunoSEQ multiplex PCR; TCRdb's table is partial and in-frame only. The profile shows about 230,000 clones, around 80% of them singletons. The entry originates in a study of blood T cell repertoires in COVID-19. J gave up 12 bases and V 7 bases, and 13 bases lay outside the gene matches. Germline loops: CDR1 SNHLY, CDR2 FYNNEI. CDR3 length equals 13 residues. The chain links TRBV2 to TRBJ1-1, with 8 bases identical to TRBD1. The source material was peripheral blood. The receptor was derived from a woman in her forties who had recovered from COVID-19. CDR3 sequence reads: CASIGTGQGFPFF. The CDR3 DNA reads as TGTGCCAGCATTGGAACCGGACAGGGATTTCCTTTCTTT.